This T cell receptor (beta chain) emerged from a study of blood T cells in healthy people across ages. The study, taken as a whole, reports: Donors of long life had a larger count of naive CD4+ cells and greater diversity than aged donors.

V was pared by 5 bases and J by 4 bases, with 16 bases between. The CDR3 length is 15 residues. The germline V gene encodes CDR1 MNHEY and CDR2 SMNVEV (reference sequence). On this clonotype: Its cognate antigen is unknown.

Each donor supplied around 10 milliliters of peripheral blood. The authors ran a second PCR of roughly 6 to 12 cycles using a sample-barcoded 5' primer and a J-beta primer mix. Via MiXCR, TCRdb re-called the 5' RACE reads, giving one row per CDR3 protein. Among roughly 1,000,000 distinct CDR3 sequences listed, almost 25% were seen once. These data were also filed under a second study, of T cells of mothers and their children.

V gene TRBV27 combines with J gene TRBJ2-3; D unclear. Sequencing was performed on blood. The sequence was collected from a girl aged 2 to 9 in good health. The CDR3, as DNA: TGTGCCAGCAGTCTAAGACTCGGCCGGGCAGATACGCAGTATTTT. Translated, it gives CASSLRLGRADTQYF.